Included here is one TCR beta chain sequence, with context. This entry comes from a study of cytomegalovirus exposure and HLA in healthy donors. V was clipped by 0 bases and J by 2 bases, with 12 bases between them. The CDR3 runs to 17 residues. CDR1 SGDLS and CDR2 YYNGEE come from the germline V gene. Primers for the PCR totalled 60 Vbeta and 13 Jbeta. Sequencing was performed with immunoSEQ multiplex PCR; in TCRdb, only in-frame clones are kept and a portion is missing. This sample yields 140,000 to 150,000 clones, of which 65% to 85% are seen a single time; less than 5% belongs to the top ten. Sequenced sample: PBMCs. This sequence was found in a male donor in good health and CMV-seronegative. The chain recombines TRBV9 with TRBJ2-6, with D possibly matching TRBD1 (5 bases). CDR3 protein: CASSVEGREAGANVLTF. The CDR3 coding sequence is TGTGCCAGCAGCGTAGAGGGGCGCGAAGCTGGGGCCAACGTCCTGACTTTC.